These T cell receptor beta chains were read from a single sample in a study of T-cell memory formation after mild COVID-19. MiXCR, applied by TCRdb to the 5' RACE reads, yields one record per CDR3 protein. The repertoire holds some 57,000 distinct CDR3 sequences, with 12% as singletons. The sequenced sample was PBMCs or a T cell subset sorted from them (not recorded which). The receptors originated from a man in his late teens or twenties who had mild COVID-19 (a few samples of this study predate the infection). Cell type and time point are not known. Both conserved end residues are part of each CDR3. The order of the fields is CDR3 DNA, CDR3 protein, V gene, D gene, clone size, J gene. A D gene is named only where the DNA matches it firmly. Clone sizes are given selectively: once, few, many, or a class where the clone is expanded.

DNA: TGTGCCAGCAGCCGACAGGGGGCAAATGAAAAACTGTTTTTT; CDR3: CASSRQGANEKLFF; V: TRBV7-9; D: TRBD1; size: NA; J: TRBJ1-4
DNA: TGCAGTGCTAGTACGGCGGGGGACTTGGACACAGATACGCAGTATTTT; CDR3: CSASTAGDLDTDTQYF; V: TRBV20-1; D: TRBD2; size: medium-sized; J: TRBJ2-3
DNA: TGCGCCAGCGTAGAGGGATCTCACACAGATACGCAGTATTTT; CDR3: CASVEGSHTDTQYF; V: TRBV5-1; D: NA; size: few; J: TRBJ2-3
DNA: TGTGCCAGCAGTTACCTCGGGACAGGGGTCCCAAGAGGGAGTTATGGCTACACCTTC; CDR3: CASSYLGTGVPRGSYGYTF; V: TRBV6-5; D: TRBD1; size: NA; J: TRBJ1-2
DNA: TGTGCCAGCAGCTTGAGCCTAGAGGGAGATACGCAGTATTTT; CDR3: CASSLSLEGDTQYF; V: TRBV7-2; D: NA; size: many; J: TRBJ2-3
DNA: TGTGCCAGCAGCTTTAATTCTGGAAACACCATATATTTT; CDR3: CASSFNSGNTIYF; V: TRBV7-2; D: NA; size: few; J: TRBJ1-3
DNA: TGTGCCAGCAGTTCTGCGGGGCAGCACAATGAGCAGTTCTTC; CDR3: CASSSAGQHNEQFF; V: TRBV28; D: NA; size: NA; J: TRBJ2-1
DNA: TGTGCCAGCAGCTTAGTGGGCAGCGATAGCAATCAGCCCCAGCATTTT; CDR3: CASSLVGSDSNQPQHF; V: TRBV7-2; D: NA; size: NA; J: TRBJ1-5
DNA: TGCAGTGCTTTAACCGGGACAGGGGATGAAAAACTGTTTTTT; CDR3: CSALTGTGDEKLFF; V: TRBV20-1; D: TRBD1; size: NA; J: TRBJ1-4
DNA: TGTGCCAGCAGGACGAGCGGGGGTGGGGAGCAGTACTTC; CDR3: CASRTSGGGEQYF; V: TRBV12-3/TRBV12-4; D: TRBD2; size: NA; J: TRBJ2-7
DNA: TGTGCCAGCAGTTACCAGCTAAGGCAACCCCTCCACTTT; CDR3: CASSYQLRQPLHF; V: TRBV28; D: NA; size: NA; J: TRBJ1-6
DNA: TGTGCCAGCTCACCTGGAACCTCAAACTCCTACGAGCAGTACTTC; CDR3: CASSPGTSNSYEQYF; V: TRBV18; D: NA; size: NA; J: TRBJ2-7
DNA: TGTGCCAGCAGCTACACTCAGGGGACTGGCTACACCTTC; CDR3: CASSYTQGTGYTF; V: TRBV28; D: NA; size: NA; J: TRBJ1-2
DNA: TGTGCCAGCAGCCCTACTCTAAGAGATACGCAGTATTTT; CDR3: CASSPTLRDTQYF; V: TRBV14; D: NA; size: NA; J: TRBJ2-3
DNA: TGTGCCAGCAGCGTAGCTACGATCGGTACTGGAAACACCATATATTTT; CDR3: CASSVATIGTGNTIYF; V: TRBV9; D: NA; size: NA; J: TRBJ1-3
DNA: TGTGCCAGCAGCCCCCAGAATGAGCAGTTCTTC; CDR3: CASSPQNEQFF; V: TRBV7-9; D: NA; size: many; J: TRBJ2-1
DNA: TGTGCCAGCAGCCAGGTCTTTCGGGGGGCTACAGATACGCAGTATTTT; CDR3: CASSQVFRGATDTQYF; V: TRBV14; D: NA; size: NA; J: TRBJ2-3
DNA: TGCGCCAGCAGCTTGTATGGGGGTCAAGAGACCCAGTACTTC; CDR3: CASSLYGGQETQYF; V: TRBV5-1; D: NA; size: many; J: TRBJ2-5
DNA: TGTGCCAGCGCGGACAGGAATTCACCCCTCCACTTT; CDR3: CASADRNSPLHF; V: TRBV27; D: TRBD1; size: few; J: TRBJ1-6
DNA: TGTGCCAGCAGCTTAGTAAGGGGCAGGGGGAAATACAATGAGCAGTTCTTC; CDR3: CASSLVRGRGKYNEQFF; V: TRBV7-8; D: TRBD1; size: many; J: TRBJ2-1
DNA: TGTGCCAGCAGCCTCACGGCGGGGGACGAGCAGTACTTC; CDR3: CASSLTAGDEQYF; V: TRBV4-2; D: TRBD2; size: NA; J: TRBJ2-7
DNA: TGTGCCAGCTCACCAGTCGCGGGCACTGAAGCTTTCTTT; CDR3: CASSPVAGTEAFF; V: TRBV18; D: NA; size: few; J: TRBJ1-1
DNA: TGCGCCAGCAGCAACCTAGCGGGGGGAGGTGCTAGCGAGACCCAGTACTTC; CDR3: CASSNLAGGGASETQYF; V: TRBV5-1; D: TRBD2; size: few; J: TRBJ2-5
DNA: TGTGCCAGCAGCTTGCTTGGTACGGCGGCGCGGGACAGGGGCACAGATACGCAGTATTTT; CDR3: CASSLLGTAARDRGTDTQYF; V: TRBV5-6; D: TRBD1; size: NA; J: TRBJ2-3
DNA: TGTGCCAGCAGTGGCGGGACAGGGGGCTATGAGCAGTTCTTC; CDR3: CASSGGTGGYEQFF; V: TRBV6-2/TRBV6-3; D: TRBD1; size: NA; J: TRBJ2-1
DNA: TGTGCCAGCAGCAGACGGACTAGCGGGGAGGATACGCAGTATTTT; CDR3: CASSRRTSGEDTQYF; V: TRBV5-4; D: TRBD2; size: many; J: TRBJ2-3
DNA: TGTGCCAGCAGCCGCCGACTAGCGGGGGGCTTAGATACGCAGTATTTT; CDR3: CASSRRLAGGLDTQYF; V: TRBV5-6; D: TRBD2; size: NA; J: TRBJ2-3
DNA: TGTGCCAGCAGCTTGTTACAGGCCAATGAGCAGTTCTTC; CDR3: CASSLLQANEQFF; V: TRBV7-2; D: NA; size: many; J: TRBJ2-1
DNA: TGCGCCAGCAGCTTGGTCCTACAGGTCGGCTACACCTTC; CDR3: CASSLVLQVGYTF; V: TRBV5-1; D: NA; size: few; J: TRBJ1-2
DNA: TGTGCCAGCACCTCCGGGACTGCCTCCTACGAGCAGTACTTC; CDR3: CASTSGTASYEQYF; V: TRBV2; D: NA; size: few; J: TRBJ2-7
DNA: TGCAGCGTTGCCGGGACAGCCGAGCTCGATGCCAACGTCCTGACTTTC; CDR3: CSVAGTAELDANVLTF; V: TRBV29-1; D: TRBD1; size: NA; J: TRBJ2-6
DNA: TGTGCCAGCCACCCTGAGACAGGGACGGGCTACACCTTC; CDR3: CASHPETGTGYTF; V: TRBV2; D: TRBD1; size: few; J: TRBJ1-2
DNA: TGCAGTGCGGACGGCTCCACCCTAGCCAAAAACATTCAGTACTTC; CDR3: CSADGSTLAKNIQYF; V: TRBV20-1; D: NA; size: few; J: TRBJ2-4
DNA: TGTGCCACCAGCAGAGATCTAGGGGGCGCTGGGGCCAACGTCCTGACTTTC; CDR3: CATSRDLGGAGANVLTF; V: TRBV15; D: TRBD1; size: NA; J: TRBJ2-6
DNA: TGTGCCAGCAGCTTCTTACAGGCCTCTAACTATGGCTACACCTTC; CDR3: CASSFLQASNYGYTF; V: TRBV7-9; D: NA; size: few; J: TRBJ1-2
DNA: TGCGCCAGCAGTGATCTCGGGACACCCTCAGTGAATGAGCAGTTCTTC; CDR3: CASSDLGTPSVNEQFF; V: TRBV10-2; D: NA; size: few; J: TRBJ2-1
DNA: TGTGCCAGCATCGCACAGGGGGCTGTTGGCTACACCTTC; CDR3: CASIAQGAVGYTF; V: TRBV6-5; D: TRBD1; size: NA; J: TRBJ1-2
DNA: TGTGCCAGCAGTGGGAGTACGGGGGACCCGTACCAAGAGACCCAGTACTTC; CDR3: CASSGSTGDPYQETQYF; V: TRBV2; D: NA; size: few; J: TRBJ2-5
DNA: TGCGCCAGCAGCCAAGAATCGGTCCCAAACACAGATACGCAGTATTTT; CDR3: CASSQESVPNTDTQYF; V: TRBV4-1; D: NA; size: few; J: TRBJ2-3
DNA: TGCAGCGTTGAAGGGTTCGCCGGGGAGCTGTTTTTT; CDR3: CSVEGFAGELFF; V: TRBV29-1; D: NA; size: few; J: TRBJ2-2
DNA: TGCGCCAGCAGCCAAGGGCCCGCAGGGGGAGACAAAAACATTCAGTACTTC; CDR3: CASSQGPAGGDKNIQYF; V: TRBV4-1; D: TRBD1; size: many; J: TRBJ2-4
DNA: TGTGCCAGCAGCGGAGAAAATTTAGAGCAGTTCTTC; CDR3: CASSGENLEQFF; V: TRBV11-2; D: NA; size: many; J: TRBJ2-1
DNA: TGTGCCAGCAGTTTGTCCGGGGCCAAAAACATTCAGTACTTC; CDR3: CASSLSGAKNIQYF; V: TRBV12-3/TRBV12-4; D: NA; size: few; J: TRBJ2-4
DNA: TGCAGCGTTAACAGCGGAGATACGCAGTATTTT; CDR3: CSVNSGDTQYF; V: TRBV29-1; D: NA; size: many; J: TRBJ2-3
DNA: TGCAGTGCTGGCCCTGCCCGGGACTCCTACACAGATACGCAGTATTTT; CDR3: CSAGPARDSYTDTQYF; V: TRBV20-1; D: NA; size: few; J: TRBJ2-3
DNA: TGTGCCAGCAGCTCAGGGGCCCGCCGGACCCAGTACTTC; CDR3: CASSSGARRTQYF; V: TRBV7-3; D: NA; size: NA; J: TRBJ2-5
DNA: TGTGCCACCAGTGATTTTACCAGCGGGGGGATCGAGACCCAGTACTTC; CDR3: CATSDFTSGGIETQYF; V: TRBV24-1; D: TRBD2; size: NA; J: TRBJ2-5